This passage covers 25 T cell receptor beta chains from one sample sequenced in a study of T cell responses to AZD1222 COVID-19 vaccine. TCRdb's table, derived via immunoSEQ multiplex PCR, lists solely in-frame clones and lacks some. The sample includes about 60,000 clones, about three quarters of them seen just once. The source material was peripheral blood, sampled 28 days after the second AZD1222 dose. These receptors were collected from an adult who received the AZD1222 COVID-19 vaccine.

This chain connects TRBV21-1 to TRBJ2-1; whether TRBD2, the table's D call, matches the DNA was not checked. TRBV21-1 is designated a pseudogene. The CDR3 extends over 18 amino acids. As DNA, the CDR3 is TGTGCCAGCAGCCTCTCGATCTCAGCGGGGGGGTTTGGCAATGAGCAGTTCTTC. It translates to CASSLSISAGGFGNEQFF.

J is TRBJ2-1 and V is TRBV7-8, with D hard to call. The CDR3 is 12 amino acids. V was pared by 4 bases and J by 9 bases, with 10 bases between. Germline-derived CDR1 and CDR2 are SGHVS and FQNEAQ. CDR3 in DNA: TGTGCCAGCAGCTCCAGCAGCCGTGAGCAGTTCTTC. It encodes CASSSSSREQFF.

As DNA, the CDR3 is TGTGCCAGCAGTTCACAGCCACCCCTCTATGGCTACACCTTC. Its translation is CASSSQPPLYGYTF. The chain employs TRBV6-2 or TRBV6-3 and TRBJ1-2; D not resolved. Looked up from germline, CDR1 is MNHEY and CDR2 is SVGEGT. The CDR3 totals 14 residues. The germline V and J ends were trimmed by 4 bases and 4 bases, with 13 bases remaining between them.

V is TRBV6-5 and J is TRBJ2-5; 10 bases map to TRBD1. The junction had 4 bases not matched to a gene; V was cut back by 7 bases and J by 2 bases. The germline V gene has CDR1 MNHEY and CDR2 SVGAGI. The CDR3 runs 14 residues. CDR3 nucleotide sequence: TGTGCCAGCACCCAGGACAGGGGGCAAGAGACCCAGTACTTC. Translating it yields CASTQDRGQETQYF.

The V call is TRBV11-2, the J call TRBJ2-7; 7 nucleotides agree with TRBD1. With V trimmed by 4 bases and J by 2 bases, 14 bases remained unmatched. The CDR3 has 17 amino acids. Germline CDR1 SGHAT, CDR2 FQNNGV. CDR3 sequence: CASSYSVGGQPPYEQYF. The DNA of the CDR3 is TGTGCCAGCAGCTATAGCGTAGGGGGCCAGCCTCCCTACGAGCAGTACTTC.

The chain couples TRBV2 to TRBJ1-4; no reliable D call. This CDR3 spans 14 amino acids. Germline loops: CDR1 SNHLY, CDR2 FYNNEI. Trimming shortened V by 9 bases and J by 0 bases, and 11 bases separated the two germline ends. CDR3 in DNA: TGTGCCAGTACCCGCTCAGCAACTAATGAAAAACTGTTTTTT. It is translated as CASTRSATNEKLFF.

J is TRBJ1-2 and V is TRBV19; D gene unclear. Germline CDR1 is LNHDA and CDR2 is SQIVND (reference sequence). This CDR3 has 12 amino acids. The V and J ends lost 6 bases and 5 bases respectively, with 10 bases between them. In DNA, the CDR3 is TGTGCCAGTAGCTCCGAGGGATATGGCTACACCTTC. Translation: CASSSEGYGYTF.

J is TRBJ1-2 and V is TRBV11-2; 7 bases fit TRBD1. J was trimmed by 2 bases and V by 3 bases; bases with no gene match: 15. The CDR3 sequence is 18 residues long. Germline CDR1 and CDR2: SGHAT and FQNNGV. The CDR3 DNA follows: TGTGCCAGCAGCTTGGGCCGGGACAGCTATTACGCGAACTATGGCTACACCTTC. Translation: CASSLGRDSYYANYGYTF.

This clone showed up just once. The chain joins TRBV10-2 to TRBJ2-1; TRBD2 matches 10 bases. Germline loops: CDR1 WSHSY, CDR2 SAAADI. V lost 2 bases and J lost 7; bases outside the gene matches: 8. This CDR3 has 16 amino acids. The CDR3 DNA reads as TGCGCCAGCAGTGAGACTAGCGGGGCCAATTTGAATGAGCAGTTCTTC. Translation: CASSETSGANLNEQFF.

This clone was counted only a few times. This chain joins TRBV11-2 and TRBJ1-1, with unresolved D. CDR3 length equals 14 residues. CDR1 and CDR2 (germline): SGHAT, FQNNGV. V was shortened by 0 bases and J by 2 bases, with 7 bases between the two germline ends. The CDR3, as DNA: TGTGCCAGCAGCTTAGAAGGATCTAACACTGAAGCTTTCTTT. Amino acid sequence: CASSLEGSNTEAFF.

The chain carries TRBV5-1 and TRBJ1-6, with 11 bases matching TRBD1. From germline, CDR1 is SGHRS and CDR2 YFSETQ. The CDR3 runs to 15 residues. Losses at the gene ends were 4 bases for V and 10 bases for J; bases not matched to a gene: 7. DNA for the CDR3: TGCGCCAGCAGCCAAGGGACAGGGGGGCGCTCACCCCTCCACTTT. Translation: CASSQGTGGRSPLHF.

This chain joins TRBV7-8 and TRBJ2-7; D perhaps matches TRBD1 (6 bases). CDR1 SGHVS and CDR2 FQNEAQ come from the germline V gene. V gave up 1 base and J gave up 0 bases, with 7 bases separating them. This CDR3 has 14 residues. The CDR3 reads CASSLGTASYEQYF. In DNA form, the CDR3 reads TGTGCCAGCAGCTTAGGGACAGCCTCCTACGAGCAGTACTTC.

V is TRBV3-1 (or the pseudogene TRBV3-2) and J is TRBJ2-5, with 8 positions matching TRBD1. CDR1 and CDR2 (germline): LGHDT, YNNKEL (reference sequence). The CDR3 contains 15 residues. V lost 6 bases to trimming and J lost 5 bases; unmatched junction nucleotides: 11. This CDR3 is CASRVSGGVPETQYF. Here the CDR3 DNA reads TGTGCCAGCAGGGTGTCAGGGGGCGTCCCGGAGACCCAGTACTTC.

This sequence joins TRBV7-9 and TRBJ2-7; D gene unclear. This CDR3 region has 10 residues. Germline lookup yields CDR1 SEHNR and CDR2 FQNEAQ (reference sequence). Trimming took 9 bases from V and 4 from J, leaving 7 bases between them. DNA for the CDR3: TGTGCCAGTGGCGGTTACGAGCAGTACTTC. This gives the protein CASGGYEQYF.

The rearrangement uses TRBV7-6 and TRBJ2-5, with TRBD2 identical over 16 bases. V lost 4 bases and J lost 2; bases outside the gene matches: 4. The germline V gene has CDR1 SGHVS and CDR2 FNYEAQ. This CDR3 comprises 17 residues. The CDR3 DNA reads as TGTGCCAGCAGCTCAGGGACTAGCGGGGGGGTTCAAGAGACCCAGTACTTC. This translates into CASSSGTSGGVQETQYF.

J is TRBJ1-1 and V is TRBV5-6, with D tentatively TRBD1 (5 bases). V gave up 3 bases and J gave up 11 bases, with 20 bases separating them. In germline, CDR1 is SGHDT, CDR2 YYEEEE. The CDR3 runs to 14 residues. CDR3 bases: TGTGCCAGCAGCTACCTTTTGGGACTGGAGCTGGCTTTCTTT. Residues: CASSYLLGLELAFF.

V gene TRBV19 combines with J gene TRBJ1-1, with D possibly matching TRBD1 (5 bases). CDR3 length equals 13 residues. The germline V gene has CDR1 LNHDA and CDR2 SQIVND (reference sequence). V lost 6 bases and J 0 bases, leaving 8 bases between the germline ends. Here the CDR3 reads CASRGLMNTEAFF. The CDR3 nucleotides read TGTGCCAGTAGGGGACTGATGAACACTGAAGCTTTCTTT.

The genes are TRBV7-9 and TRBJ2-3; D may be TRBD2 (6 bases). CDR3 length equals 15 residues. V lost 4 bases, J lost 4 bases, and 15 bases lay in between. CDR1 is SEHNR and CDR2 is FQNEAQ in the germline V gene (reference sequence). In DNA form, the CDR3 reads TGTGCCAGCAGCTCCAGACTAGAGGCCTCAGATACGCAGTATTTT. This encodes CASSSRLEASDTQYF.

The CDR3 DNA sequence: TGCGCCAGCAGCCAAGATCACACTGGAATAGGGGAAAAACTGTTTTTT. Protein product: CASSQDHTGIGEKLFF. The chain is built from TRBV4-3 and TRBJ1-4; D ambiguous. V gave up 0 bases and J gave up 8 bases, with 16 bases separating them. This CDR3 has 16 residues. The germline V gene encodes CDR1 LGHNA and CDR2 YSLEER.

The V call is TRBV6-5, the J call TRBJ2-1; D gene uncertain. Between the trimmed V and J ends, which lost 7 bases and 5 bases, there was a span of 6 bases. From germline, CDR1 is MNHEY and CDR2 SVGAGI. This CDR3 region has 11 residues. The CDR3 sequence: CASNQDNEQFF. In DNA, the CDR3 is TGTGCCAGCAACCAAGACAATGAGCAGTTCTTC.

The chain has TRBV2 and TRBJ2-2; 14 nucleotides agree with TRBD2. The CDR3 sequence is 17 residues long. CDR1 SNHLY and CDR2 FYNNEI come from the germline V gene. Trimming took 4 bases from V and 4 from J; bases not matched to a gene: 5. The CDR3 bases are TGTGCCAGCAGTGCGACTAGCGGGGGGGTTAGCACCGGGGAGCTGTTTTTT. It translates to CASSATSGGVSTGELFF.

This rearrangement joins TRBV28 to TRBJ1-2; unclear D gene. Germline V gives CDR1 MDHEN, CDR2 SYDVKM. The CDR3 runs 13 residues. Trimming cost V 2 bases and J 4 bases, with 8 bases left between them. CDR3 in amino acids: CASSLAGTYGYTF. The CDR3 region has the DNA TGTGCCAGCAGTTTAGCAGGAACCTATGGCTACACCTTC.

The rearrangement joins TRBV2 to TRBJ1-4; TRBD1 matches at 8 bases. CDR3 length: 15 residues. Germline-derived CDR1 and CDR2 are SNHLY and FYNNEI. Trimming removed 8 bases from V and 7 bases from J; junction bases left unmatched: 12. The CDR3 DNA reads TGTGCCAGCCGCAGGGGGCCGGAGGCAACTGAAAAACTGTTTTTT. Protein sequence: CASRRGPEATEKLFF.

The V gene is TRBV3-1 (or the pseudogene TRBV3-2), the J gene TRBJ2-7; 10 nucleotides match TRBD1. The germline V gene encodes CDR1 LGHDT and CDR2 YNNKEL (reference sequence). The CDR3 consists of 14 residues. With V trimmed by 3 bases and J by 2 bases, 1 base remained unmatched. The CDR3: CASSHGQGAYEQYF. The CDR3 DNA reads as TGTGCCAGCAGCCACGGACAGGGGGCCTACGAGCAGTACTTC.

V usage is TRBV7-2 and J usage is TRBJ2-7; no reliable D call. This CDR3 contains 14 residues. Trimming shortened V by 4 bases and J by 3 bases, and 13 bases separated the two germline ends. Germline loops: CDR1 SGHTA, CDR2 FQGNSA. CDR3 sequence: CASSSRSQDYEQYF. CDR3 nucleotide sequence: TGTGCCAGCAGCTCCCGTTCGCAGGACTACGAGCAGTACTTC.